This TCR beta chain was obtained from a study of vaccination effects on CD4 cells after COVID-19. Assay used: immunoSEQ multiplex PCR; TCRdb lists only in-frame clones, some missing. The profile shows tens of thousands of clones, roughly 73% of them singletons. Comment on this clone: Its antigen is currently unknown.

Germline CDR1 reads SGHDT; CDR2 reads YYEEEE. The CDR3 runs 15 residues. Trimming took 4 bases from V and 1 from J, leaving 11 bases between them. Study findings and constraints: Clones arising from infection and from vaccination showed marked clonal contraction late after vaccination. Only a few convalescent patients and no early post-infection timepoints featured in the study.

The ViraFEST assay expanded antigen-specific CD4+ T cells with viral peptide pools before sequencing. After roughly 11 days in culture, the CD4+ T cells were isolated. Nobody among the vaccine recipients had prior SARS-CoV-2 infection (nucleocapsid antibodies were negative). Culturing of some 2 million PBMC per well took place with around 9 IU/ml IL-2 and 9.5 to 10 ug/ml peptides. The sequence was collected from a human donor who received a COVID-19 vaccine. V gene TRBV5-6 combines with J gene TRBJ1-4; D gene uncertain. The specimen comprised CD4+ T cells from PBMCs cultured with HCoV-OC43 spike peptides, sampled before COVID-19 vaccination. Subset in this sample: HCoV-OC43 spike overlapping peptide pool stimulation. The CDR3 reads CASSRMGLTNEKLFF. The CDR3 bases are TGTGCCAGCAGCAGGATGGGGTTAACTAATGAAAAACTGTTTTTT.